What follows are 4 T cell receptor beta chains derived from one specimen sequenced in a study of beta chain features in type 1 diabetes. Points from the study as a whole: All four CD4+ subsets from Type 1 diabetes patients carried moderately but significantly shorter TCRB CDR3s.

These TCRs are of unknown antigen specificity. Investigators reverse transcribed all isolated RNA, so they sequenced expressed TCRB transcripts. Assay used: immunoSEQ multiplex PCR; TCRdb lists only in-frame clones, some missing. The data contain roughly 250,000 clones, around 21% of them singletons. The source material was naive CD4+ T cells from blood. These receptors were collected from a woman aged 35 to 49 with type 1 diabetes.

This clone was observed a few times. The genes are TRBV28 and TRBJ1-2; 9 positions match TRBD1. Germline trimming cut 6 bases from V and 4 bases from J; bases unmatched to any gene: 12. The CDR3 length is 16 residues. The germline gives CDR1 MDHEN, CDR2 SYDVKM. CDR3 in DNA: TGTGCCAGCAGACTTACTCCGGGACAGGGACCCTATGGCTACACCTTC. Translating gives CASRLTPGQGPYGYTF.

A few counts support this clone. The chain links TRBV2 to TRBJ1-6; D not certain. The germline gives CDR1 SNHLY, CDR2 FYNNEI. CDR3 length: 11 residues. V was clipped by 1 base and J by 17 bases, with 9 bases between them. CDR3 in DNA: TGTGCCAGCAGTGAAGAGCCGGGTTTCCACTTT. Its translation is CASSEEPGFHF.

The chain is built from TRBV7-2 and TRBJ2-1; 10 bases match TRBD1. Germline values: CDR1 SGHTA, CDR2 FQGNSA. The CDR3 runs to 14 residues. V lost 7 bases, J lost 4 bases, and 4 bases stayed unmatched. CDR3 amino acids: CASNPGQGYNEQFF. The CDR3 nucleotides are TGTGCCAGCAACCCGGGACAGGGGTACAATGAGCAGTTCTTC.

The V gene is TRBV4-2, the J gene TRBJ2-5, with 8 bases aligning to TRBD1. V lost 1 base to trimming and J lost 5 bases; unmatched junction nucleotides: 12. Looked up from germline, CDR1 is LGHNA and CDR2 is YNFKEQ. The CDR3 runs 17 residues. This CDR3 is CASSQAASQGVGETQYF. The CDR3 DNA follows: TGTGCCAGCAGCCAAGCGGCGTCACAGGGGGTCGGGGAGACCCAGTACTTC.